This T cell receptor (beta chain) was identified during a study of CD8+ T cells in alopecia areata. Isolated RNA was reverse transcribed into cDNA used as the sequencing template. The table came from immunoSEQ multiplex PCR; TCRdb's copy has only in-frame clones and leaves some out. In the table there are about 60,000 clones, roughly 46% of which are singletons. Treatment of the sample: oral pan-JAK inhibitor, 5-10 mg twice daily. The sequence was obtained from a human donor with alopecia areata. The starting material was CD8+ T cells sorted from blood, obtained around week 36, from a patient treated with tofacitinib.

The CDR3 DNA sequence: TGCGCCAGCAGCCAAGTAGACGAGGGGAACTCTGGGGCCAACGTCCTGACTTTC. Encoded protein: CASSQVDEGNSGANVLTF. The rearrangement joins TRBV4-3 to TRBJ2-6; the D gene could be TRBD1 or TRBD2 (5 bases each). This CDR3 is 18 amino acids long. Trimming pared 1 base from V and 0 bases from J, leaving 13 bases between. Germline CDR1 reads LGHNA; CDR2 reads YSLEER.